This T cell receptor (beta chain) was captured by sequencing in a study of T cells in Graves' hyperthyroidism and ophthalmopathy. This clonotype has at least ten counts. Amplified regions were TCR beta CDR3 sequences from RNA transcripts. The HTBI primer set drove a first-round RT-PCR of the TCR CDR3. TCRdb re-called the multiplex PCR reads with MiXCR, one entry per CDR3 protein. The repertoire holds hundreds of thousands of distinct CDR3 sequences, around 20% seen once, with over 15% in the top ten. The V end lost 7 bases, the J end lost 4 bases, and 11 bases lay between the germline ends. Germline V gene lookup returns CDR1 MNHEY and CDR2 SMNVEV (reference sequence). CDR3 size: 13 residues.

The clonotype comes from a woman aged 45-59 years with Graves' hyperthyroidism that later progressed to Graves' ophthalmopathy. Source material: blood. The chain carries TRBV27 and TRBJ1-5; maybe TRBD1 (5 bases). The CDR3 DNA is TGTGCCAGCACAACCGCAGGGAATCAGCCCCAGCATTTT. The encoded protein is CASTTAGNQPQHF.